The text below deals with one TCR beta chain. Its antigen is still unknown. The CDR3 contains 16 residues. The V gene's germline CDR1 is LGHDT and CDR2 YNNKEL (reference sequence). Trimming left V 0 bases short and J 4 bases short, with 16 bases between. These data belong to a study of T cell responses to AZD1222 COVID-19 vaccine. General study findings and limits: Baseline serology detected seropositivity in only six AZD1222 recipients.

Only in-frame clones appear in the TCRdb table, and some are missing; sequencing was by immunoSEQ multiplex PCR. The sample lists just over 90,000 clones, 75% to 90% occurring once. This receptor was obtained from an adult who received the AZD1222 COVID-19 vaccine. The chain employs TRBV3-1 (or the pseudogene TRBV3-2) and TRBJ2-7; D uncertain. The sequencing used peripheral blood, collected 28 days after the second AZD1222 dose. The CDR3 sequence: CASSQEGLLARYEQYF. DNA for the CDR3: TGTGCCAGCAGCCAAGAAGGATTGCTCGCTCGGTACGAGCAGTACTTC.